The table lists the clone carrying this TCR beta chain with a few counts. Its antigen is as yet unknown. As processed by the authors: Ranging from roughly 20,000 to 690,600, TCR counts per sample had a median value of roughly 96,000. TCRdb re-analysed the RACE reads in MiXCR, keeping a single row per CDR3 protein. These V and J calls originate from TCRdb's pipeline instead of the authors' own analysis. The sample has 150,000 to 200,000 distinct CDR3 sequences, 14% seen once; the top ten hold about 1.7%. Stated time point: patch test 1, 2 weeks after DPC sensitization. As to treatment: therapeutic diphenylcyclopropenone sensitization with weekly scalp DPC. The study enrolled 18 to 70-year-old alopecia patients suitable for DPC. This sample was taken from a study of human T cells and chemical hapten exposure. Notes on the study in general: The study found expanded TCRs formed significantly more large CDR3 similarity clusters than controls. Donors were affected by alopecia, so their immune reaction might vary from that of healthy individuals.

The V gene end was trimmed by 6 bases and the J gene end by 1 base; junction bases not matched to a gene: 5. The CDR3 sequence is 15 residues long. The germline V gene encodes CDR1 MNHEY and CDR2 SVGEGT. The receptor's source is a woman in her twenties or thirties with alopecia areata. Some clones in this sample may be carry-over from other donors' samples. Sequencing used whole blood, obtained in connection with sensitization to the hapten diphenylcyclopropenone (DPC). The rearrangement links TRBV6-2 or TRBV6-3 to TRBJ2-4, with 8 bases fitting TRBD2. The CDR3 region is CASRLAGAAKNIQYF. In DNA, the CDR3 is TGTGCCAGCAGGCTAGCGGGTGCGGCCAAAAACATTCAGTACTTC.